Below, 21 T cell receptor beta chains from the same sample are listed, as sequenced in a study of blood T cell repertoires in COVID-19. This table comes from immunoSEQ multiplex PCR, and its TCRdb copy is limited to in-frame clones, with some not included. The data contain more than 140,000 clones, 84% of them singletons. The sequencing sample was made of peripheral blood. The receptors here all came from a woman aged 45-60 years in a cohort sampled during active or convalescent COVID-19.

This chain links TRBV6-1 with TRBJ1-6; TRBD1 might be the D (5 bases). The CDR3 loop spans 13 amino acids. Germline CDR1 is MNHNS and CDR2 is SASEGT. V was trimmed by 1 base and J by 8 bases, leaving 6 bases between them. The CDR3 nucleotides read TGTGCCAGCAGTGAAGGGACACATTCACCCCTCCACTTT. This sequence encodes CASSEGTHSPLHF.

V gene TRBV5-1 combines with J gene TRBJ1-6; 8 bases agree with TRBD1. The CDR3 consists of 16 residues. From germline, CDR1 is SGHRS and CDR2 YFSETQ. The V and J ends lost 2 bases and 5 bases, in that order; junction bases with no gene match: 6. CDR3 in DNA: TGCGCCAGCAGCTTACAGACAGGGGTGGATAATTCACCCCTCCACTTT. This codes for CASSLQTGVDNSPLHF.

The rearrangement links TRBV6-5 to TRBJ1-1, with D perhaps matching TRBD1 (6 bases). The CDR3 runs to 15 residues. With 2 bases removed from V and 0 bases from J, the gap between germline ends came to 10 bases. In germline, CDR1 is MNHEY, CDR2 SVGAGI. The CDR3, as DNA: TGTGCCAGCAGTTACGGACAGAAAATGAACACTGAAGCTTTCTTT. It yields the protein CASSYGQKMNTEAFF.

The chain joins TRBV18 to TRBJ2-7; D unclear. CDR1 KGHSH and CDR2 LQKENI come from the germline V gene. The CDR3 length is 14 residues. V gave up 0 bases and J gave up 3 bases, with 9 bases separating them. The CDR3 coding sequence is TGTGCCAGCTCACCACCCATGTCAGACTACGAGCAGTACTTC. It specifies CASSPPMSDYEQYF.

The chain combines TRBV3-1 (or the pseudogene TRBV3-2) with TRBJ2-7; D is possibly TRBD1 (5 bases). This CDR3 has 13 residues. Trimming left V 0 bases short and J 6 bases short, with 9 bases between. Germline CDR1 and CDR2: LGHDT and YNNKEL (reference sequence). CDR3 DNA: TGTGCCAGCAGCCAAGAGGGAAGGGGCGAGCAGTACTTC. This gives the protein CASSQEGRGEQYF.

The genes are TRBV4-3 and TRBJ2-3; D is uncertain. The CDR3 has 15 residues. V lost 0 bases to trimming and J lost 0 bases, with 7 bases between them. Looked up from germline, CDR1 is LGHNA and CDR2 is YSLEER. The CDR3 here is CASSQDSSSTDTQYF. Written as DNA, the CDR3 is TGCGCCAGCAGCCAAGACTCCTCTAGCACAGATACGCAGTATTTT.

This chain uses TRBV3-1 (or the pseudogene TRBV3-2) with TRBJ2-7, with D maybe TRBD1 (6 bases). The length of the CDR3 is 15 residues. V gave up 6 bases and J gave up 0 bases, with 15 bases separating them. Germline CDR1 is LGHDT and CDR2 is YNNKEL (reference sequence). CDR3 sequence reads: CASSRTVLPSYEQYF. CDR3 coding DNA: TGTGCCAGCAGTAGGACAGTCCTTCCCTCCTACGAGCAGTACTTC.

V is TRBV5-1 and J is TRBJ1-1, with D maybe TRBD1 (5 bases). V gave up 4 bases and J gave up 1 base, with 11 bases separating them. The CDR3 is 14 amino acids. Germline V gene lookup returns CDR1 SGHRS and CDR2 YFSETQ. CDR3 nucleotide sequence: TGCGCCAGCAGCCCGGGGACTCAGAACACTGAAGCTTTCTTT. Its translation: CASSPGTQNTEAFF.

The chain couples TRBV7-9 to TRBJ1-2, with a weak D call TRBD1 (6 bases). Trimming took off 5 bases at V and 5 bases at J, with 18 bases between the two ends. This CDR3 spans 15 amino acids. CDR1 and CDR2 from the germline V gene are SEHNR and FQNEAQ (reference sequence). The CDR3 nucleotides are TGTGCCAGCAGCGCCCTGGGGGGGCGGGCGTATGGCTACACCTTC. Translation: CASSALGGRAYGYTF. Drawing the rest from reference TRBV7-9 and TRBJ1-2, the complete variable domain is DTGVSQNPRHKITKRGQNVTFRCDPISEHNRLYWYRQTLGQGPEFLTYFQNEAQLEKSRLLSDRFSAERPKGSFSTLEIQRTEQGDSAMYLCASSALGGRAYGYTFGSGTRLTVV.

The rearrangement uses TRBV19 and TRBJ1-4; 7 bases are a match to TRBD1. Germline trimming cut 2 bases from V and 8 bases from J; bases unmatched to any gene: 11. CDR3 length: 16 residues. The germline gives CDR1 LNHDA, CDR2 SQIVND (reference sequence). For the CDR3, the DNA is TGTGCCAGTAGTATATTAAGGACAGGAGCGCGGGAAAAACTGTTTTTT. It translates to CASSILRTGAREKLFF.

This clone has just one count. The chain employs TRBV7-6 and TRBJ1-1, with D possibly matching TRBD1 (6 bases). CDR3 length: 13 amino acids. V dropped 4 bases and J dropped 2 bases, with 8 bases sitting between them. The V gene's germline CDR1 is SGHVS and CDR2 FNYEAQ. Here the CDR3 reads CASSSDSNTEAFF. The CDR3 nucleotides are TGTGCCAGCAGCTCGGACAGCAACACTGAAGCTTTCTTT.

The chain couples TRBV2 to TRBJ1-5, with a possible D match to TRBD1 (5 bases). V was trimmed by 5 bases and J by 0 bases, leaving 8 bases between them. Germline CDR1 reads SNHLY; CDR2 reads FYNNEI. The CDR3 extends over 14 amino acids. DNA of the CDR3: TGTGCCAGCAGTCGGACACTTAGCAATCAGCCCCAGCATTTT. Amino acids: CASSRTLSNQPQHF.

The chain uses TRBV18 and TRBJ1-2; TRBD1 might be the D (5 bases). This CDR3 is 15 amino acids long. The ends were cut back, 3 bases at V and 6 bases at J, with 17 bases in the middle. In germline, CDR1 is KGHSH, CDR2 LQKENI. The CDR3 DNA is TGTGCCAGCTCACCGAGATCCGGGACTTCAGATGGCTACACCTTC. Its protein is CASSPRSGTSDGYTF.

The count of this clone is one. The chain uses TRBV27 and TRBJ1-2, with D maybe TRBD1 (5 bases). Trimming removed 3 bases at V and 4 bases at J, with 12 bases between. The length of the CDR3 is 14 residues. The germline CDR1 and CDR2 sequences are MNHEY and SMNVEV (reference sequence). This CDR3 is CASSFPGSSYGYTF. The CDR3 coding sequence is TGTGCCAGCAGTTTCCCAGGGTCAAGCTATGGCTACACCTTC.

This chain connects TRBV19 to TRBJ1-6, with a tentative D call TRBD1 (5 bases). V was clipped by 6 bases and J by 10 bases, with 19 bases between them. CDR1 LNHDA and CDR2 SQIVND come from the germline V gene (reference sequence). The CDR3 spans 15 residues. CDR3 amino acids: CASSPKGTVGSPLHF. As DNA, the CDR3 is TGTGCCAGTAGCCCTAAGGGGACTGTTGGATCACCCCTCCACTTT.

Details on this clone: At one of its ends the junction is not consistent with the germline gene, which may arise from a read error. The chain couples TRBV5-1 to TRBJ1-1; D is unresolved. Germline CDR1 is SGHRS and CDR2 is YFSETQ. The CDR3 is 11 residues long. The CDR3 sequence is CASRLGREAFF. Here the CDR3 DNA reads TGCGCCAGCAGATTGGGGAGGGAAGCTTTCTTT.

The chain links TRBV13 to TRBJ1-2; the match to TRBD1 covers 8 bases. With 5 bases clipped from V and 5 bases from J, the junction kept 7 bases outside the gene matches. CDR3 length equals 14 residues. Germline V lookup: CDR1 PRHDT, CDR2 FYEKMQ (reference sequence). The CDR3 region is CASSQTDRVYGYTF. CDR3 in DNA: TGTGCCAGCAGCCAAACGGACAGGGTGTATGGCTACACCTTC.

This clone was detected only a few times. The gene calls are TRBV5-6 and TRBJ1-2, with TRBD1 matching over 10 bases. V lost 1 base, J lost 0 bases, and 6 bases stayed unmatched. The germline V gene has CDR1 SGHDT and CDR2 YYEEEE. The CDR3 spans 17 residues. The CDR3 nucleotides read TGTGCCAGCAGCTTGAGGGACAGGGGTGGATCTAACTATGGCTACACCTTC. Amino acids: CASSLRDRGGSNYGYTF.

The J gene is TRBJ1-2, the V gene TRBV19; 7 nucleotides match TRBD1. V shed 6 bases and J 4 bases; nucleotides not matched to a gene: 8. The CDR3 has 14 residues. CDR1 is LNHDA and CDR2 is SQIVND in the germline V gene (reference sequence). This CDR3 reads CASRIGQAIYGYTF. For the CDR3, the DNA is TGTGCCAGTAGGATCGGACAGGCTATCTATGGCTACACCTTC.

This chain's CDR3 is CASTFGGSGNTGELFF. CDR3 nucleotides: TGTGCCAGCACCTTCGGGGGTAGCGGTAACACCGGGGAGCTGTTTTTT. This sequence joins TRBV7-2 and TRBJ2-2; tentatively, D is TRBD2 (6 bases). The CDR3 has 16 amino acids. Trimming took 7 bases from V and 2 from J, leaving 17 bases between them. Germline V gene data show CDR1 as SGHTA and CDR2 as FQGNSA.

The chain recombines TRBV10-3 with TRBJ1-6; 10 bases are shared with TRBD1. The germline V gene has CDR1 ENHRY and CDR2 SYGVKD. This CDR3 region has 16 residues. Trimming at V came to 9 bases and at J to 7 bases, leaving 12 bases not matched to a gene. This chain's CDR3 is CAMALTGGQGNSPLHF. DNA of the CDR3: TGTGCCATGGCGCTGACAGGGGGCCAGGGGAATTCACCCCTCCACTTT.